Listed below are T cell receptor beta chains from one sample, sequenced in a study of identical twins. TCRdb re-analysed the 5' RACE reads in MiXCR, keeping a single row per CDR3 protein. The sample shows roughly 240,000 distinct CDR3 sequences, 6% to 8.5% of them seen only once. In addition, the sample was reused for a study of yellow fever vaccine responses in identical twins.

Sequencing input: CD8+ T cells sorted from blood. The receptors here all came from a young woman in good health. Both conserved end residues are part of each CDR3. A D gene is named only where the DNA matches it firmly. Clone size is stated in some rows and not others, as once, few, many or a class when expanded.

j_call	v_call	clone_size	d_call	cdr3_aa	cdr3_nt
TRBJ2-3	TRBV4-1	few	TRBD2	CASSQLAGGIDTQYF	TGCGCCAGCAGCCAACTAGCGGGGGGGATAGATACGCAGTATTTT
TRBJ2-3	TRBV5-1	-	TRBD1	CASSFRDREFDTQYF	TGCGCCAGCAGCTTCAGGGACAGGGAATTTGATACGCAGTATTTT
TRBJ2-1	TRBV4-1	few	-	CASSPIGPRNEQFF	TGCGCCAGCAGCCCTATCGGACCGAGGAATGAGCAGTTCTTC
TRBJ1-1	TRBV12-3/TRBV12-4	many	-	CASSFRGGRAFF	TGTGCCAGCAGTTTTCGGGGGGGTAGGGCTTTCTTT
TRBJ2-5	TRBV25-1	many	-	CASSELGDETQYF	TGTGCCAGCAGTGAATTAGGGGATGAGACCCAGTACTTC
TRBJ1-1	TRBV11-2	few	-	CASSLSPGSNTEAFF	TGTGCCAGCAGCTTAAGTCCGGGATCGAACACTGAAGCTTTCTTT
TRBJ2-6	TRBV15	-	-	CATSRAPGVTPSGANVLTF	TGTGCCACCAGCAGAGCCCCGGGGGTTACTCCTTCTGGGGCCAACGTCCTGACTTTC
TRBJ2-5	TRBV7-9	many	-	CASSSGTAQETQYF	TGTGCCAGCAGCTCCGGGACGGCCCAAGAGACCCAGTACTTC
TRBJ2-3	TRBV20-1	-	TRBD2	CSARDGGSGESDTQYF	TGCAGTGCTAGAGATGGGGGTAGCGGGGAGTCGGATACGCAGTATTTT
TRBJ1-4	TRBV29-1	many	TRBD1	CSVVQGATNEKLFF	TGCAGCGTTGTCCAGGGGGCAACTAATGAAAAACTGTTTTTT
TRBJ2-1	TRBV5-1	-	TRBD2	CASSLKLAGGLVGNEQFF	TGCGCCAGCAGCTTGAAACTAGCGGGAGGGTTAGTTGGGAATGAGCAGTTCTTC
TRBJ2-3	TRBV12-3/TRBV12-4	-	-	CASCRGISTDTQYF	TGTGCCAGCTGCCGAGGGATTAGCACAGATACGCAGTATTTT
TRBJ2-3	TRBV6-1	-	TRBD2	CASSDTGLGGFADTQYF	TGTGCCAGCAGTGATACGGGACTAGGGGGATTCGCAGATACGCAGTATTTT
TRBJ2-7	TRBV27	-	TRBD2	CASSLKLADYEQYF	TGTGCCAGCAGTTTAAAACTAGCGGACTACGAGCAGTACTTC
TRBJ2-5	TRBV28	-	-	CAGLPRETQYF	TGTGCAGGGCTTCCGAGAGAGACCCAGTACTTC
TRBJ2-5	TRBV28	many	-	CASTFLTSAETQYF	TGTGCCAGCACGTTTCTGACTAGTGCGGAGACCCAGTACTTC
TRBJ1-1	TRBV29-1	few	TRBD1	CSVETGTGFAFF	TGCAGCGTTGAAACCGGGACAGGTTTCGCTTTCTTT
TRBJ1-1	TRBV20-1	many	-	CSAREYGETEAFF	TGCAGTGCTAGAGAGTACGGGGAAACTGAAGCTTTCTTT
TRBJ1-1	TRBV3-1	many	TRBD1	CASSPATGSAFF	TGTGCCAGCAGCCCGGCGACAGGGTCCGCTTTCTTT
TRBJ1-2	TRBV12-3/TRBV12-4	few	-	CASSLQGVYGYTF	TGTGCCAGCAGTTTACAGGGAGTCTATGGCTACACCTTC
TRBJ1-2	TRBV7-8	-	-	CASRSDSPGNYGYTF	TGTGCCAGCAGATCCGACAGTCCCGGTAACTATGGCTACACCTTC
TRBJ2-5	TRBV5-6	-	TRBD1	CASSIPIGQGGRETQYF	TGTGCCAGCAGCATACCCATCGGACAGGGAGGACGCGAGACCCAGTACTTC
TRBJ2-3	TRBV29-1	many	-	CSVRQKAGSLYTDTQYF	TGCAGCGTTCGCCAAAAGGCGGGCAGCCTTTACACAGATACGCAGTATTTT
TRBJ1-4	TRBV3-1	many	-	CASSQGSAPTNEKLFF	TGTGCCAGCAGCCAAGGTTCGGCGCCAACTAATGAAAAACTGTTTTTT
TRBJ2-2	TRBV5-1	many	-	CASSPRTLPDTGELFF	TGCGCCAGCAGCCCACGGACCCTCCCGGACACCGGGGAGCTGTTTTTT
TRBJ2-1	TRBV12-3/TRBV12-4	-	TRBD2	CASSLRSSGAYNEQFF	TGTGCCAGCAGTTTAAGGTCTAGCGGGGCTTACAATGAGCAGTTCTTC
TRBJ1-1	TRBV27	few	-	CASSLRVPTEAFF	TGTGCCAGCAGTTTAAGAGTGCCCACTGAAGCTTTCTTT
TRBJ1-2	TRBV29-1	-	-	CSVETRDGYTF	TGCAGCGTAGAGACCAGGGATGGCTACACCTTC
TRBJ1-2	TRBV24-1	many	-	CATSRTGFGYGYTF	TGTGCCACCAGCCGAACGGGGTTTGGCTATGGCTACACCTTC
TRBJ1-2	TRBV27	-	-	CASSLSGIFGYTF	TGTGCCAGCAGTTTATCGGGCATATTCGGCTACACCTTC
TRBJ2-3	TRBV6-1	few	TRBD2	CASSSGGADTQYF	TGTGCCAGCAGCAGCGGGGGGGCAGATACGCAGTATTTT
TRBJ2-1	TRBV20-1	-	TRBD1	CSAEDRDSYNEQFF	TGCAGTGCAGAAGACAGGGACTCCTACAATGAGCAGTTCTTC
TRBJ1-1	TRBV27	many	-	CASSFRGNTEAFF	TGTGCCAGCAGTTTTCGGGGGAACACTGAAGCTTTCTTT